This TCR beta chain comes out of a study of blood T cell repertoires in COVID-19. Study-wide context: T cells, B-cell-depleted T cells, or PBMCs provided the cDNA or gDNA that served as material.

Germline trimming cut 4 bases from V and 4 bases from J; bases unmatched to any gene: 6. CDR3 size: 16 residues. Looked up from germline, CDR1 is SGHRS and CDR2 is YFSETQ. As handled by the study authors: Amplified reference gene primers provided the basis for estimating nucleated cell counts. Measured with immunoSEQ multiplex PCR; TCRdb has only the in-frame clones, and not every one. Clone size and the V and J calls come from that table; the DNA yielded D and trimming. Counted here are 85,000 or so clones, nearly 95% occurring once; the ten biggest clones make up about 4.7%. Sequenced: peripheral blood. The TCR comes from a human donor with active COVID-19. The donor label of this sample is uncertain. The chain employs TRBV5-1 and TRBJ2-2, with 11 bases matching TRBD2. For the CDR3, the DNA is TGCGCCAGCAGCCCGATTACTAGCGGGGGCACCGGGGAGCTGTTTTTT. Protein product: CASSPITSGGTGELFF.